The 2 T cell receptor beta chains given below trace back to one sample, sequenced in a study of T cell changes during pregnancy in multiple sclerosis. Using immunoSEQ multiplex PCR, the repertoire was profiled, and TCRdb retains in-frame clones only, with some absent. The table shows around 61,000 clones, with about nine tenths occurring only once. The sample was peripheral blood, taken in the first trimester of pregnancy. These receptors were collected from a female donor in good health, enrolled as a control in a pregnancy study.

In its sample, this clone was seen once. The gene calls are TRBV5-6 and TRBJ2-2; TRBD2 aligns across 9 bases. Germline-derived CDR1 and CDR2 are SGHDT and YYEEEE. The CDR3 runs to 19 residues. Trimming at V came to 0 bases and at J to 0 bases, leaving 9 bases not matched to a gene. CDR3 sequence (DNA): TGTGCCAGCAGCTTGGTAGGCTTGCGGGGGGGTTCGAACACCGGGGAGCTGTTTTTT. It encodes CASSLVGLRGGSNTGELFF.

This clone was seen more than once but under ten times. The CDR3 region is CASSQGTGYGYTF. DNA of the CDR3: TGCGCCAGCAGCCAAGGGACAGGGTATGGCTACACCTTC. This chain links TRBV4-1 with TRBJ1-2; 8 positions agree with TRBD1. This CDR3 region has 13 residues. V lost 1 base, J lost 5 bases, and 0 bases stayed unmatched. Germline V gene lookup returns CDR1 MGHRA and CDR2 YSYEKL.